These T cell receptor beta chains were read from a single sample in a study of vaccination and CD4 T cells after COVID-19. Antigens for these TCRs are unknown. TCRdb called the PCR reads again in MiXCR, with one record for every CDR3 protein. This table has about 16,000 distinct CDR3 sequences, approximately 70% appearing once. The sequenced sample was CD4+ T cells from blood, cultured in vitro. The origin of the receptors is a human donor who had recovered from COVID-19. Each CDR3 is given with its conserved first and last residue. A D gene is named only where the DNA matches it firmly. The size of a clone is reported for some rows only, either as once, few or many, or as a class for expanded clones.

D: .
J: TRBJ1-5
size: .
V: TRBV7-2
CDR3: CASGPRTVPNQPQHF
DNA: TGTGCCAGCGGCCCACGGACAGTACCCAATCAGCCCCAGCATTTT

D: .
J: TRBJ2-2
size: few
V: TRBV15
CDR3: CATSRKIADHTGELFF
DNA: TGTGCCACCAGCAGAAAGATAGCGGACCACACCGGGGAGCTGTTTTTT

D: TRBD1
J: TRBJ2-4
size: few
V: TRBV20-1
CDR3: CSARGTGGYIQYF
DNA: TGCAGTGCTAGAGGGACAGGGGGGTACATTCAGTACTTC

D: .
J: TRBJ1-1
size: .
V: TRBV10-1
CDR3: CASSSTMNTEAFF
DNA: TGCGCCAGCAGTTCAACTATGAACACTGAAGCTTTCTTT

D: .
J: TRBJ1-6
size: few
V: TRBV20-1
CDR3: CSARVAKGPLHF
DNA: TGCAGTGCTAGAGTTGCAAAGGGTCCCCTCCACTTT

D: TRBD2
J: TRBJ2-7
size: .
V: TRBV15
CDR3: CATSRVAGAYEQYF
DNA: TGTGCCACCAGCAGAGTTGCGGGAGCCTACGAGCAGTACTTC

D: .
J: TRBJ2-7
size: .
V: TRBV20-1
CDR3: CSALSGGYEQYF
DNA: TGCAGTGCCCTTTCCGGTGGCTACGAGCAGTACTTC

D: .
J: TRBJ2-2
size: .
V: TRBV7-2
CDR3: CAGSFPTAGELFF
DNA: TGTGCCGGCAGCTTTCCGACCGCCGGGGAGCTGTTTTTT

D: .
J: TRBJ1-2
size: .
V: TRBV7-6
CDR3: CASSRTLNYGYTF
DNA: TGTGCCAGCAGCCGGACGTTAAACTATGGCTACACCTTC

D: TRBD2
J: TRBJ2-2
size: .
V: TRBV7-2
CDR3: CATPVAGGNTGELFF
DNA: TGTGCCACCCCGGTGGCGGGAGGGAACACCGGGGAGCTGTTTTTT

D: TRBD1
J: TRBJ1-6
size: .
V: TRBV20-1
CDR3: CSAPLGDRDNSPLHF
DNA: TGCAGTGCCCCCCTAGGGGACAGGGATAATTCACCCCTCCACTTT

D: .
J: TRBJ1-2
size: .
V: TRBV30
CDR3: CAWNREFGYGYTF
DNA: TGTGCCTGGAACAGGGAGTTTGGCTATGGCTACACCTTC

D: .
J: TRBJ1-5
size: .
V: TRBV6-2/TRBV6-3
CDR3: CASRPWTDNQPQHF
DNA: TGTGCCAGCAGACCCTGGACAGACAATCAGCCCCAGCATTTT

D: TRBD1
J: TRBJ1-6
size: .
V: TRBV20-1
CDR3: CSASNRGPILNNSPLHF
DNA: TGCAGTGCTAGCAACAGGGGACCCATCTTAAATAATTCACCCCTCCACTTT

D: TRBD1
J: TRBJ1-5
size: .
V: TRBV20-1
CDR3: CSPRGPPQHF
DNA: TGCAGTCCCAGGGGGCCACCCCAGCATTTT

D: .
J: TRBJ2-5
size: .
V: TRBV19
CDR3: CASSTVTGGETQYF
DNA: TGTGCCAGTAGTACCGTGACAGGAGGAGAGACCCAGTACTTC

D: TRBD1
J: TRBJ1-1
size: few
V: TRBV20-1
CDR3: CSAKRQGPNTEAFF
DNA: TGCAGTGCTAAGCGACAGGGACCGAACACTGAAGCTTTCTTT

D: TRBD1
J: TRBJ1-1
size: large
V: TRBV20-1
CDR3: CSARGDRVVNTEAFF
DNA: TGCAGTGCTAGGGGGGACAGGGTGGTGAACACTGAAGCTTTCTTT

D: .
J: TRBJ2-7
size: .
V: TRBV6-1
CDR3: CASSTTREQYF
DNA: TGTGCCAGCAGTACCACCCGCGAGCAGTACTTC

D: TRBD1
J: TRBJ1-1
size: .
V: TRBV7-9
CDR3: CASSAGGTVNTEAFF
DNA: TGTGCCAGCAGCGCAGGTGGGACAGTGAACACTGAAGCTTTCTTT

D: TRBD1
J: TRBJ1-6
size: .
V: TRBV5-5
CDR3: CASSLGWTGNSPLHF
DNA: TGTGCCAGCAGCCTAGGTTGGACAGGGAATTCACCCCTCCACTTT

D: .
J: TRBJ2-1
size: .
V: TRBV19
CDR3: CASRSLGYNEQFF
DNA: TGTGCCAGTAGATCCCTTGGGTACAATGAGCAGTTCTTC

D: .
J: TRBJ1-6
size: once
V: TRBV4-3
CDR3: CASSQDRGSPLHF
DNA: TGCGCCAGCAGCCAAGACAGGGGTTCACCCCTCCACTTT

D: .
J: TRBJ2-2
size: .
V: TRBV7-2
CDR3: CASSYTSSNTGELFF
DNA: TGTGCCAGCAGTTACACTAGCTCGAACACCGGGGAGCTGTTTTTT

D: TRBD1
J: TRBJ2-7
size: once
V: TRBV28
CDR3: CASSLLGTGDTYEQYF
DNA: TGTGCCAGCAGTTTGCTAGGGACAGGGGACACCTACGAGCAGTACTTC

D: .
J: TRBJ1-2
size: few
V: TRBV7-2
CDR3: CASSSARGEGYGYTF
DNA: TGTGCCAGCAGCTCAGCCAGAGGAGAGGGCTATGGCTACACCTTC

D: .
J: TRBJ1-2
size: few
V: TRBV20-1
CDR3: CSVVVRGYTF
DNA: TGCAGTGTGGTCGTACGAGGCTACACCTTC

D: .
J: TRBJ1-2
size: few
V: TRBV20-1
CDR3: CSASEGTYGYTF
DNA: TGCAGTGCCAGTGAGGGGACCTATGGCTACACCTTC

D: .
J: TRBJ2-1
size: .
V: TRBV20-1
CDR3: CSASILEASLFRNEQFF
DNA: TGCAGTGCTAGTATCTTAGAGGCAAGCCTTTTTAGGAATGAGCAGTTCTTC

D: .
J: TRBJ2-3
size: .
V: TRBV7-2
CDR3: CASSRYTDTQYF
DNA: TGTGCCAGCAGCCGATACACAGATACGCAGTATTTT

D: .
J: TRBJ1-1
size: few
V: TRBV7-9
CDR3: CASSLVGSDMNTEAFF
DNA: TGTGCCAGCAGCTTAGTGGGCAGCGATATGAACACTGAAGCTTTCTTT

D: .
J: TRBJ2-3
size: .
V: TRBV12-3/TRBV12-4
CDR3: CASTPRGLTDTQYF
DNA: TGTGCCAGCACCCCGCGGGGCCTCACAGATACGCAGTATTTT

D: .
J: TRBJ1-2
size: .
V: TRBV6-5
CDR3: CASSWTLSYGYTF
DNA: TGTGCCAGCAGTTGGACGCTTTCTTATGGCTACACCTTC

D: .
J: TRBJ2-2
size: .
V: TRBV7-9
CDR3: CASSLDPGTNTGELFF
DNA: TGTGCCAGCAGCTTAGATCCGGGAACGAACACCGGGGAGCTGTTTTTT

D: .
J: TRBJ2-2
size: .
V: TRBV6-4
CDR3: CASSDSIANTGELFF
DNA: TGTGCCAGCAGTGACTCGATAGCGAACACCGGGGAGCTGTTTTTT

D: TRBD1
J: TRBJ2-5
size: .
V: TRBV7-2
CDR3: CASSIGQGNPGTQYF
DNA: TGTGCCAGCAGTATCGGACAGGGCAACCCCGGGACCCAGTACTTC

D: .
J: TRBJ2-2
size: .
V: TRBV7-2
CDR3: CASSIRINRPPGELFF
DNA: TGTGCCAGCAGTATCCGAATCAACAGACCACCTGGGGAGCTGTTTTTT

D: TRBD1
J: TRBJ2-5
size: few
V: TRBV7-9
CDR3: CASSLAGTGGEETQYF
DNA: TGTGCCAGCAGCTTAGCGGGGACAGGGGGAGAAGAGACCCAGTACTTC

D: .
J: TRBJ2-7
size: once
V: TRBV20-1
CDR3: CSARDLGRTLPYEQYF
DNA: TGCAGTGCTAGAGATCTAGGTAGAACCCTACCATACGAGCAGTACTTC

D: .
J: TRBJ1-5
size: .
V: TRBV15
CDR3: CATSRVLRQNSNQPQHF
DNA: TGTGCCACCAGCAGAGTGTTAAGGCAGAATAGCAATCAGCCCCAGCATTTT

D: TRBD1
J: TRBJ1-1
size: .
V: TRBV28
CDR3: CASSLWGQAGRRAFF
DNA: TGTGCCAGCAGTTTATGGGGACAGGCGGGGAGACGGGCTTTCTTT

D: TRBD1
J: TRBJ2-7
size: .
V: TRBV15
CDR3: CATSVQTGSFYEQYF
DNA: TGTGCCACCAGCGTTCAGACAGGGAGTTTCTACGAGCAGTACTTC

D: TRBD2
J: TRBJ2-2
size: once
V: TRBV7-2
CDR3: CASSQRTGTSFRGELFF
DNA: TGTGCCAGCAGCCAGCGAACCGGGACTAGCTTTCGCGGGGAGCTGTTTTTT

D: .
J: TRBJ2-1
size: once
V: TRBV5-6
CDR3: CASSLAPTSSYNEQFF
DNA: TGTGCCAGCAGCTTGGCGCCTACGAGTAGCTACAATGAGCAGTTCTTC

D: TRBD1
J: TRBJ1-4
size: .
V: TRBV4-3
CDR3: CASSQKGGRGGGKLFF
DNA: TGCGCCAGCAGCCAAAAAGGGGGCAGGGGAGGAGGAAAACTGTTTTTT